Listed below are T cell receptor beta chains from one sample, sequenced in a study of CD8 T cells in ankylosing spondylitis. TCRdb re-analysed the 5' RACE reads in MiXCR, keeping a single row per CDR3 protein. The profile shows fewer than 400,000 distinct CDR3 sequences, roughly 14% of them singletons. The sequenced sample was blood, either unsorted or a sorted T cell fraction (not recorded which). The source is a male donor with ankylosing spondylitis or in good health (not recorded which). The CDR3 runs from the conserved cysteine through the conserved F or W. Each record gives: D gene, clone size, V gene, J gene, CDR3 DNA, CDR3 protein. A D gene is named only where the DNA matches it firmly. Clone size is stated in some rows and not others, as once, few, many or a class when expanded.

TRBD1	few	TRBV6-1	TRBJ1-2	TGTGCCAGCAGAACCGACAGGGTCTATGGCTACACCTTC	CASRTDRVYGYTF
.	few	TRBV7-9	TRBJ2-5	TGTGCCACCACTCCTAGCGCTGAGACCCAGTACTTC	CATTPSAETQYF
.	.	TRBV15	TRBJ1-1	TGTGCCACCAGACACGGCTCGAGGACTGAAGCTTTCTTT	CATRHGSRTEAFF
.	.	TRBV6-1	TRBJ1-2	TGTGCCAGCAGTGAACACGTTCTCGGAGACTATGGCTACACCTTC	CASSEHVLGDYGYTF
.	many	TRBV20-1	TRBJ1-1	TGCAGTGCTAGAGGATCGGGAGGGAACACTGAAGCTTTCTTT	CSARGSGGNTEAFF
TRBD1	few	TRBV2	TRBJ2-7	TGTGCCAGCAGATCCGGGACAGCCCACTACGAGCAGTACTTC	CASRSGTAHYEQYF
.	many	TRBV5-1	TRBJ2-3	TGCGCCAGCAGCTCTTCTGGCGGGAATTTGGTAGATACGCAGTATTTT	CASSSSGGNLVDTQYF
TRBD1	.	TRBV5-1	TRBJ1-2	TGCGCCAGCAGCTCTGGGGATGTTAGTTGGACAGGGCATGGCTACACCTTC	CASSSGDVSWTGHGYTF
.	few	TRBV12-3/TRBV12-4	TRBJ2-3	TGTGCCAGCAGTTTAGCTAGCCTAGCAGATACGCAGTATTTT	CASSLASLADTQYF
.	many	TRBV6-6	TRBJ2-2	TGTGCCAGCAGTTACTCCCACACCGGGGAGCTGTTTTTT	CASSYSHTGELFF
TRBD1	.	TRBV27	TRBJ2-7	TGTGCCAGCAGTTTATCCCCCGGGACAGCACCCTACGAGCAGTACTTC	CASSLSPGTAPYEQYF
TRBD2	.	TRBV20-1	TRBJ2-3	TGCAGTGCTAGCGATTGGGGCGGGAGTGGAGATACGCAGTATTTT	CSASDWGGSGDTQYF
.	.	TRBV27	TRBJ1-2	TGTGCCAGCAGTTTATCTCCTGTGAGCCATGGCTACACCTTC	CASSLSPVSHGYTF
.	few	TRBV5-1	TRBJ1-2	TGCGCCAGCAGCTTTAGGGGACTCTCCTATGGCTACACCTTC	CASSFRGLSYGYTF
TRBD2	few	TRBV7-9	TRBJ2-7	TGTGCCAGCAGCCCCGGGACTAGCGTCTACGAGCAGTACTTC	CASSPGTSVYEQYF
TRBD2	.	TRBV20-1	TRBJ2-3	TGCAGTGCCCGACGGACTAGCGGGGGCCCAGATACGCAGTATTTT	CSARRTSGGPDTQYF
.	.	TRBV3-1	TRBJ2-3	TGTGCCAGCTCCCAAGCAGGGAGCGAAACAGATACGCAGTATTTT	CASSQAGSETDTQYF
.	.	TRBV30	TRBJ2-7	TGTGCCTGGGGCAATGGGGTCTACGAGCAGTACTTC	CAWGNGVYEQYF
.	few	TRBV7-9	TRBJ2-7	TGTGCCAGCAGCCTATGGAACGGTGGCGAGCAGTACTTC	CASSLWNGGEQYF
TRBD2	few	TRBV20-1	TRBJ2-1	TGCAGTGCGGGACTAGCGGGGGGGGTGAGCTCCTACAATGAGCAGTTCTTC	CSAGLAGGVSSYNEQFF
TRBD1	.	TRBV11-2	TRBJ2-1	TGTGCCAGCAGCCCCAACAGGGGCCTCTACAATGAGCAGTTCTTC	CASSPNRGLYNEQFF
.	.	TRBV12-3/TRBV12-4	TRBJ2-1	TGTGCCAGCAGTCCCACGGACGGTTTTTACAATGAGCAGTTCTTC	CASSPTDGFYNEQFF
.	many	TRBV5-1	TRBJ1-1	TGCGCCAGCAGCTTGGGGCCGAACACTGAAGCTTTCTTT	CASSLGPNTEAFF
TRBD2	.	TRBV10-3	TRBJ2-1	TGTGCCACCGGACTAGCGGGAGGGCCCTACAATGAGCAGTTCTTC	CATGLAGGPYNEQFF
TRBD2	few	TRBV5-1	TRBJ2-4	TGCGCCAGCAGCGCGTCCTCCGGGACTAGCGGGAGGTTAGCCAAAAACATTCAGTACTTC	CASSASSGTSGRLAKNIQYF
TRBD2	few	TRBV12-3/TRBV12-4	TRBJ2-3	TGTGCCAGCAGTTTGGTCGGGGGGGCTCGAAATACGCAGTATTTT	CASSLVGGARNTQYF
.	many	TRBV5-1	TRBJ2-1	TGCGCCAGCAGCCCCGCGTTAGCCAGCAGGTACAATGAGCAGTTCTTC	CASSPALASRYNEQFF
.	.	TRBV7-8	TRBJ1-1	TGTGCCAGCAGCTTCTACTTGGACACTGAAGCTTTCTTT	CASSFYLDTEAFF
TRBD2	.	TRBV3-1	TRBJ2-7	TGTGCCAGCAGCCAACTGAGCGGGAGGGCAACGTACGAGCAGTACTTC	CASSQLSGRATYEQYF
.	many	TRBV18	TRBJ2-1	TGTGCCAGCTCACCACAGGGGTCCTACAATGAGCAGTTCTTC	CASSPQGSYNEQFF
.	few	TRBV30	TRBJ1-1	TGTGCCTGGAGTGTACGGGCGGTGGCGGCTGAAGCTTTCTTT	CAWSVRAVAAEAFF
TRBD2	.	TRBV10-1	TRBJ2-7	TGCGCCAGCAGTGTCCTCCGGGCTAGCGGGAGTGGTGAGCAGTACTTC	CASSVLRASGSGEQYF
.	.	TRBV6-5	TRBJ2-2	TGTGCCAGCAGTAACTTCGCGGCCGGGGAGCTGTTTTTT	CASSNFAAGELFF
.	.	TRBV12-3/TRBV12-4	TRBJ1-2	TGTGCCAGCACCCTAGGGGTCGGCGGCTACACCTTC	CASTLGVGGYTF